The rows below give T cell receptor beta chains drawn from one sample of a study of beta chain features in type 1 diabetes. Some clones are missing from TCRdb's copy, which holds only in-frame ones; the method was immunoSEQ multiplex PCR. This table holds 810,000 or so clones, roughly a sixth found once. The sequencing input was naive CD4+ T cells from blood. Source of these receptors: a young woman in good health. Each CDR3 is given with its conserved first and last residue. Fields, in order: clone size, V gene, J gene, D gene, CDR3 DNA, CDR3 protein. The D gene is left open where the match is weak. For some rows the clone size is stated as once, few or many, or as a class when expanded; others skip it.

size: NA; V: TRBV4-3; J: TRBJ2-1; D: NA; DNA: TGCGCCAGCAGCCAAGATAAAGAGGGAGGCTACAATGAGCAGTTCTTC; CDR3: CASSQDKEGGYNEQFF
size: few; V: TRBV7-8; J: TRBJ2-1; D: TRBD2; DNA: TGTGCCAGCAAAAGCGGGAGAGGGGGCAATGAGCAGTTCTTC; CDR3: CASKSGRGGNEQFF
size: few; V: TRBV18; J: TRBJ2-6; D: NA; DNA: TGTGCCAGCTCACTACGAGTCAGGGGTACCTCTGGGGCCAACGTCCTGACTTTC; CDR3: CASSLRVRGTSGANVLTF
size: few; V: TRBV18; J: TRBJ2-1; D: TRBD2; DNA: TGTGCCAGCTCCCCTCTAGCGGGAACCTACAATGAGCAGTTCTTC; CDR3: CASSPLAGTYNEQFF
size: few; V: TRBV29-1; J: TRBJ2-5; D: NA; DNA: TGCAGCACCCTCCGGCCTGGGGGCGAGACCCAGTACTTC; CDR3: CSTLRPGGETQYF
size: few; V: TRBV18; J: TRBJ2-1; D: TRBD1; DNA: TGTGCCAGCTCAGGGACAGGGAAATCGTTGACCTACAATGAGCAGTTCTTC; CDR3: CASSGTGKSLTYNEQFF
size: NA; V: TRBV9; J: TRBJ2-1; D: TRBD2; DNA: TGTGCCAGCAGCCCGGGACTAGAATGGAATGAGCAGTTCTTC; CDR3: CASSPGLEWNEQFF
size: few; V: TRBV14; J: TRBJ2-7; D: TRBD2; DNA: TGTGCCAGCAGCTCGAAACGCTGGACTAGCGTACTGATTCCCTACGAGCAGTACTTC; CDR3: CASSSKRWTSVLIPYEQYF
size: NA; V: TRBV9; J: TRBJ2-7; D: TRBD2; DNA: TGTGCCAGCAGCGTAGTGGGACTAGCGGACGATAGGACCGAGCAGTACTTC; CDR3: CASSVVGLADDRTEQYF
size: few; V: TRBV19; J: TRBJ1-2; D: NA; DNA: TGTGCCAGTAGCACGACCCTTCCCTATGGCTACACCTTC; CDR3: CASSTTLPYGYTF
size: NA; V: TRBV6-5; J: TRBJ2-1; D: NA; DNA: TGTGCCAGCAGTACATCAAACAATGAGCAGTTCTTC; CDR3: CASSTSNNEQFF
size: NA; V: TRBV5-1; J: TRBJ2-3; D: NA; DNA: TGCGCCAGCAGCTGGAGGGACCGAACAGATACGCAGTATTTT; CDR3: CASSWRDRTDTQYF
size: few; V: TRBV5-1; J: TRBJ2-1; D: TRBD2; DNA: TGCGCCAGCAGCTTGGCCTGGTTAGCGGGAGAGAATGAGCAGTTCTTC; CDR3: CASSLAWLAGENEQFF
size: NA; V: TRBV6-6; J: TRBJ2-5; D: NA; DNA: TGTGCCAGCAGTAACCAAGGGACCCAGTACTTC; CDR3: CASSNQGTQYF
size: few; V: TRBV6-1; J: TRBJ2-3; D: NA; DNA: TGTGCCAGCAGTGAAGTTGGCCGCGATACGCAGTATTTT; CDR3: CASSEVGRDTQYF
size: NA; V: TRBV18; J: TRBJ2-1; D: NA; DNA: TGTGCCAGCTCACCGCTGACGGGCTCCTACAATGAGCAGTTCTTC; CDR3: CASSPLTGSYNEQFF
size: NA; V: TRBV13; J: TRBJ2-2; D: NA; DNA: TGTGCCAGCAGTTTAAGGCCGAACACCGGGGAGCTGTTTTTT; CDR3: CASSLRPNTGELFF
size: NA; V: TRBV9; J: TRBJ2-1; D: NA; DNA: TGTGCCAGCAGCGAGGGACCGCCGCATGGTGAGCAGTTCTTC; CDR3: CASSEGPPHGEQFF
size: NA; V: TRBV15; J: TRBJ1-4; D: TRBD1; DNA: TGTGCCACCAGCAAGCGGACAGGGGGCAATGAAAAACTGTTTTTT; CDR3: CATSKRTGGNEKLFF
size: NA; V: TRBV2; J: TRBJ2-3; D: NA; DNA: TGTGCCAGCAGACAGGAGCTCACAGATACGCAGTATTTT; CDR3: CASRQELTDTQYF
size: NA; V: TRBV28; J: TRBJ2-6; D: TRBD1; DNA: TGTGCCAGCAGTGTGACAGGGTCTGGGGCCAACGTCCTGACTTTC; CDR3: CASSVTGSGANVLTF
size: few; V: TRBV5-4; J: TRBJ2-1; D: TRBD1; DNA: TGTGCCAGCAGCTCGGTATCGACAGGGGGGTACAATGAGCAGTTCTTC; CDR3: CASSSVSTGGYNEQFF
size: NA; V: TRBV7-2; J: TRBJ1-3; D: NA; DNA: TGTGCCAGCAGCTTAGTTGGGATGAGCTCTGGAAACACCATATATTTT; CDR3: CASSLVGMSSGNTIYF
size: NA; V: TRBV19; J: TRBJ1-1; D: NA; DNA: TGTGCCAGTAGTATTGGCACGAACACTGAAGCTTTCTTT; CDR3: CASSIGTNTEAFF
size: once; V: TRBV7-2; J: TRBJ2-6; D: NA; DNA: TGTGCCAGCAGCTTGTGGGCGACTGGGGCCAACGTCCTGACTTTC; CDR3: CASSLWATGANVLTF
size: few; V: TRBV4-2; J: TRBJ2-3; D: NA; DNA: TGTGCCAGCAGCCAAGGGTCGGGGAGGAACACGCAGTATTTT; CDR3: CASSQGSGRNTQYF
size: few; V: TRBV4-2; J: TRBJ2-7; D: TRBD2; DNA: TGTGCCAGCAGCCAAGGTATCGGGAGGGCCTACGAGCAGTACTTC; CDR3: CASSQGIGRAYEQYF
size: few; V: TRBV7-2; J: TRBJ2-1; D: NA; DNA: TGTGCCAGCGGGAGAGGGTACAATGAGCAGTTCTTC; CDR3: CASGRGYNEQFF
size: NA; V: TRBV5-4; J: TRBJ2-3; D: NA; DNA: TGTGCCAGCACCCCACTAGGGCTTAGGGCAACAGATACGCAGTATTTT; CDR3: CASTPLGLRATDTQYF
size: NA; V: TRBV7-2; J: TRBJ1-3; D: NA; DNA: TGTGCCAGCAGCTTAGGGGGCGCGGGTGGAAACACCATATATTTT; CDR3: CASSLGGAGGNTIYF
size: few; V: TRBV4-3; J: TRBJ2-1; D: NA; DNA: TGCGCCAGCAGCCAAGATCTTTATAGCAATCGGCAGTTCTTC; CDR3: CASSQDLYSNRQFF
size: NA; V: TRBV28; J: TRBJ1-1; D: NA; DNA: TGTGCCAGCAGCCTACGTTGGACTGAAGCTTTCTTT; CDR3: CASSLRWTEAFF
size: NA; V: TRBV29-1; J: TRBJ2-1; D: NA; DNA: TGCAGCGTCCCGAGATTAAAAACCCAGGGGAATGAGCAGTTCTTC; CDR3: CSVPRLKTQGNEQFF
size: NA; V: TRBV11-2; J: TRBJ2-2; D: NA; DNA: TGTGCCAGCAGCCCCTCCCACACCGGGGAGCTGTTTTTT; CDR3: CASSPSHTGELFF
size: few; V: TRBV5-1; J: TRBJ2-1; D: TRBD2; DNA: TGCGCCAGCAGTTATCGAGCGGGAGGGCCTTATGAGCAGTTCTTC; CDR3: CASSYRAGGPYEQFF
size: few; V: TRBV19; J: TRBJ1-1; D: TRBD1; DNA: TGTGCCAGTAGTAGGCAGGGGGCAACTACTGAAGCTTTCTTT; CDR3: CASSRQGATTEAFF
size: NA; V: TRBV29-1; J: TRBJ2-7; D: TRBD1; DNA: TGCAGCGTTGAAGCGGTGTCCGGGACAGGGCAGTACTTC; CDR3: CSVEAVSGTGQYF
size: few; V: TRBV7-9; J: TRBJ1-1; D: TRBD1; DNA: TGTGCCAGCAGCCTACGGGACCCTGGAGACAGGGGGGAGGACACTGAAGCTTTCTTT; CDR3: CASSLRDPGDRGEDTEAFF
size: NA; V: TRBV11-2; J: TRBJ2-4; D: TRBD1; DNA: TGTGCCAGCAGCGAGACAGGGACAGAACAAACTCTAGCCAAAAACATTCAGTACTTC; CDR3: CASSETGTEQTLAKNIQYF
size: NA; V: TRBV15; J: TRBJ1-3; D: NA; DNA: TGTGCCACCAGCAGGCTGCGGGGTTCTGGAAACACCATATATTTT; CDR3: CATSRLRGSGNTIYF
size: NA; V: TRBV7-3; J: TRBJ2-5; D: TRBD1; DNA: TGTGCCAGCAGCTTAACGGCCCTCAGGGGGGAGACCCAGTACTTC; CDR3: CASSLTALRGETQYF
size: NA; V: TRBV5-4; J: TRBJ2-3; D: NA; DNA: TGTGCCAGCAGCTTGTACGCAGGGTTCACAGATACGCAGTATTTT; CDR3: CASSLYAGFTDTQYF
size: NA; V: TRBV27; J: TRBJ1-2; D: NA; DNA: TGTGCCAGCAGTTTAACGGGACTCGCAGATGGCTACACCTTC; CDR3: CASSLTGLADGYTF
size: few; V: TRBV7-8; J: TRBJ2-3; D: NA; DNA: TGTGCCAGCAGCCGAATCTTCCCGACAGATACGCAGTATTTT; CDR3: CASSRIFPTDTQYF
size: many; V: TRBV15; J: TRBJ1-4; D: NA; DNA: TGTGCCACCAGCAGAGGGGAAGTTGGGGAAAAACTGTTTTTT; CDR3: CATSRGEVGEKLFF
size: few; V: TRBV14; J: TRBJ1-2; D: NA; DNA: TGTGCCAGCAGCCAAAAATATTTAACAGGGAACTATGGCTACACCTTC; CDR3: CASSQKYLTGNYGYTF
size: NA; V: TRBV6-1; J: TRBJ1-2; D: NA; DNA: TGTGCCATCAGCGAAATAGAAACACAGGGCGCCTACACCTTC; CDR3: CAISEIETQGAYTF
size: few; V: TRBV28; J: TRBJ2-1; D: NA; DNA: TGTGCCAGCAGTTTATTCAGGAGGGGGACAGAGCAGTTCTTC; CDR3: CASSLFRRGTEQFF
size: once; V: TRBV15; J: TRBJ2-4; D: NA; DNA: TGTGCCACCAGCAAAGATTATCTGGGGGGCGGGAACATTCAGTACTTC; CDR3: CATSKDYLGGGNIQYF
size: NA; V: TRBV27; J: TRBJ2-3; D: NA; DNA: TGTGCCAGCAGTTTTCTAGGGTGGGGCACAGATACGCAGTATTTT; CDR3: CASSFLGWGTDTQYF
size: NA; V: TRBV5-1; J: TRBJ1-4; D: NA; DNA: TGCGCCAGCAGCTTGCTGGCAACTAATGAAAAACTGTTTTTT; CDR3: CASSLLATNEKLFF
size: few; V: TRBV28; J: TRBJ2-3; D: NA; DNA: TGTGCCAGCAGTGCAGGCACAGATACGCAGTATTTT; CDR3: CASSAGTDTQYF
size: once; V: TRBV7-9; J: TRBJ1-4; D: TRBD1; DNA: TGTGCCAGCAGCCCGACTTGGACAGGGGGAAATGAAAAACTGTTTTTT; CDR3: CASSPTWTGGNEKLFF
size: few; V: TRBV10-3; J: TRBJ1-5; D: NA; DNA: TGTGCCATCAGTGAGGTCCCACCCGAGGTTCAGCCCCAGCATTTT; CDR3: CAISEVPPEVQPQHF
size: few; V: TRBV5-4; J: TRBJ2-1; D: NA; DNA: TGTGCCAGCAGCTTGGACGGACTGAGCTCCTACAATGAGCAGTTCTTC; CDR3: CASSLDGLSSYNEQFF
size: NA; V: TRBV5-1; J: TRBJ2-7; D: TRBD2; DNA: TGCGCCAGCAGCTTGGAAACCTGGGCGGGAGTTGAGCAGTACTTC; CDR3: CASSLETWAGVEQYF
size: NA; V: TRBV6-5; J: TRBJ1-2; D: TRBD1; DNA: TGTGCCAGCAGACCGGGACAGGGTAATGGCTACACCTTC; CDR3: CASRPGQGNGYTF
size: NA; V: TRBV7-2; J: TRBJ2-5; D: TRBD1; DNA: TGTGCCAGCAGCTTGGGACAGGGGAGCGAGACCCAGTACTTC; CDR3: CASSLGQGSETQYF
size: NA; V: TRBV28; J: TRBJ1-5; D: TRBD1; DNA: TGTGCCAGCAGACCTTCAGGGGGCCCCTTTCAGCCCCAGCATTTT; CDR3: CASRPSGGPFQPQHF
size: few; V: TRBV5-1; J: TRBJ2-5; D: NA; DNA: TGCGCCAGCAGCTTCACAGTCCAAGAGACCCAGTACTTC; CDR3: CASSFTVQETQYF